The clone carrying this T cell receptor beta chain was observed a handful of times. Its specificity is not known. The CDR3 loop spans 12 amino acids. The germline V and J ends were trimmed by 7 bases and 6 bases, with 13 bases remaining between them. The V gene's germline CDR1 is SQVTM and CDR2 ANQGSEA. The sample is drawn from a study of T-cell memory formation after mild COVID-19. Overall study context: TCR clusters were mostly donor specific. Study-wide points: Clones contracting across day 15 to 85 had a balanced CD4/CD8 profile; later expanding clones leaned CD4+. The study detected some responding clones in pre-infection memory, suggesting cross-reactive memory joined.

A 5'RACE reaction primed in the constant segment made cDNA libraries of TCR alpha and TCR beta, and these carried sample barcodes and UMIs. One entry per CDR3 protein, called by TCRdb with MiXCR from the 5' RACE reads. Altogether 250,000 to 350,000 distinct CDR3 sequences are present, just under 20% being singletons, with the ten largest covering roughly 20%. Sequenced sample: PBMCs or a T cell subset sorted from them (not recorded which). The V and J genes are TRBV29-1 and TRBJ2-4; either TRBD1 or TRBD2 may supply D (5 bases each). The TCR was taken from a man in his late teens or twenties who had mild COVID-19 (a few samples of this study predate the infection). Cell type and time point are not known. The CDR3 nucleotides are TGCAGCGCCCTGACCGGGACAAACATTCAGTACTTC. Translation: CSALTGTNIQYF.